This T cell receptor beta chain appears in the sequencing data of a study of T cells in localized non-small cell lung cancer. The CDR3 has 16 residues. The V and J ends lost 1 base and 1 base respectively, with 13 bases between them. Germline CDR1 reads KGHSH; CDR2 reads LQKENI. Here immunoSEQ multiplex PCR was the method, and the copy in TCRdb shows in-frame clones only, minus some. The sample contains fewer than 60,000 clones, about four fifths of which appear only once. The source of this sequence is a female donor over 55 with stage II squamous cell lung carcinoma. The source was peripheral blood, collected before any cancer treatment. This chain connects TRBV18 to TRBJ1-1; D unclear. CDR3 residues: CASSPLQRRGNTEAFF. As DNA, the CDR3 is TGTGCCAGCTCACCACTTCAGCGACGAGGGAACACTGAAGCTTTCTTT.